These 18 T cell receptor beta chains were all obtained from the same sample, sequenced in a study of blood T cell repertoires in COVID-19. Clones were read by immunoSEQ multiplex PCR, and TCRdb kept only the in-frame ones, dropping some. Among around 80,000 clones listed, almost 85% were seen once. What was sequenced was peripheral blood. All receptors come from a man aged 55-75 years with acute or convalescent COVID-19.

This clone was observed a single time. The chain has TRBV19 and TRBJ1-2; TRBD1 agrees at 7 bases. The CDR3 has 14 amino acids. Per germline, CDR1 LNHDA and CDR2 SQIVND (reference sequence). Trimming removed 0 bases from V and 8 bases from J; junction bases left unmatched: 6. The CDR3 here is CASSIDHRGAGYTF. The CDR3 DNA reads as TGTGCCAGTAGTATAGATCACAGGGGCGCAGGCTACACCTTC. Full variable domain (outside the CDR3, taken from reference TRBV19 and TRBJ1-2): DGGITQSPKYLFRKEGQNVTLSCEQNLNHDAMYWYRQDPGQGLRLIYYSQIVNDFQKGDIAEGYSVSREKKESFPLTVTSAQKNPTAFYLCASSIDHRGAGYTFGSGTRLTVV.

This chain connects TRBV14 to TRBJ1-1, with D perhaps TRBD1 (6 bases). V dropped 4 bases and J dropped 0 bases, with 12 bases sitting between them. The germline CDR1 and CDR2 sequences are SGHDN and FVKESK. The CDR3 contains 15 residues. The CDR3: CASSRTTGMNTEAFF. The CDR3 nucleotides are TGTGCCAGCAGCCGAACGACAGGAATGAACACTGAAGCTTTCTTT.

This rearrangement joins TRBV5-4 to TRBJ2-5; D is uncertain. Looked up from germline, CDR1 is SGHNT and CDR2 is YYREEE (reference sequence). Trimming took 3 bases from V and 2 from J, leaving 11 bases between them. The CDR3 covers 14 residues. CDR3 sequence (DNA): TGTGCCAGCAGCTCCTCTTCGGTTCAAGAGACCCAGTACTTC. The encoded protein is CASSSSSVQETQYF.

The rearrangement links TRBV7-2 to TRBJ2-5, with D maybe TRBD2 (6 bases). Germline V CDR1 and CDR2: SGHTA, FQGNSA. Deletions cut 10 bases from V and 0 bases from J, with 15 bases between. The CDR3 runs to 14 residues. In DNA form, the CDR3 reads TGTGCCACCCGCTCTAGCGCTTACCAAGAGACCCAGTACTTC. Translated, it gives CATRSSAYQETQYF. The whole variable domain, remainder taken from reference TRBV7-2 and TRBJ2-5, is GAGVSQSPSNKVTEKGKDVELRCDPISGHTALYWYRQSLGQGLEFLIYFQGNSAPDKSGLPSDRFSAERTGGSVSTLTIQRTQQEDSAVYLCATRSSAYQETQYFGPGTRLLVL.

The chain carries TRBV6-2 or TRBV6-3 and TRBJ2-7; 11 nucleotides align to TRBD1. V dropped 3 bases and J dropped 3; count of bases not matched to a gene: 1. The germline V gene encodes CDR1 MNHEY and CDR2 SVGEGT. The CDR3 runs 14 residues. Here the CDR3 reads CASSYGTGGYEQYF. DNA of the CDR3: TGTGCCAGCAGTTATGGGACAGGGGGCTACGAGCAGTACTTC.

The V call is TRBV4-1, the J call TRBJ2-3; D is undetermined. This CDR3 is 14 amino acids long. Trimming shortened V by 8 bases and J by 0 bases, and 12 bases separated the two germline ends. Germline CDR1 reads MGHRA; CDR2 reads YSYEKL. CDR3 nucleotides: TGCGCCAGCGGTGAGCGTTCTAGCACAGATACGCAGTATTTT. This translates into CASGERSSTDTQYF.

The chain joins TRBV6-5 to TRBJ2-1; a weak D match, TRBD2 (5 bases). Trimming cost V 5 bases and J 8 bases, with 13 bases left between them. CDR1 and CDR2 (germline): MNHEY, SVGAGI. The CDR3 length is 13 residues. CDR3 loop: CASSRTGPYEQFF. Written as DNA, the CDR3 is TGTGCCAGCAGTAGGACTGGCCCTTATGAGCAGTTCTTC.

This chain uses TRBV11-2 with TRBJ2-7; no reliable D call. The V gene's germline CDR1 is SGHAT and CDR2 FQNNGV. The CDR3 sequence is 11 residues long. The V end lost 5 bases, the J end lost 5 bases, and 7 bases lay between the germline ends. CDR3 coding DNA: TGTGCCAGCAGCCCCGTCGACGAGCAGTACTTC. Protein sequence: CASSPVDEQYF.

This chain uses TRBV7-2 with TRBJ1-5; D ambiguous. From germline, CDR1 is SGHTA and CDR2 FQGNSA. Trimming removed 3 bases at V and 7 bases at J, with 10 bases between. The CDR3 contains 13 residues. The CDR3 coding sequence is TGTGCCAGCAGCTTTTCGGGGAACCAGCCCCAGCATTTT. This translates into CASSFSGNQPQHF. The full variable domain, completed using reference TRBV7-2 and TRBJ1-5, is GAGVSQSPSNKVTEKGKDVELRCDPISGHTALYWYRQSLGQGLEFLIYFQGNSAPDKSGLPSDRFSAERTGGSVSTLTIQRTQQEDSAVYLCASSFSGNQPQHFGDGTRLSIL.

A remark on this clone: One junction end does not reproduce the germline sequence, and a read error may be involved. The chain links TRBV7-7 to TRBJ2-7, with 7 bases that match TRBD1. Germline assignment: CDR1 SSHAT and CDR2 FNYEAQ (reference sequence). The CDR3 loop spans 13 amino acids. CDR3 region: CASSSDRAAEQYF. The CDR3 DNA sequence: TGTGCTAGCAGCTCTGACAGGGCAGCCGAGCAGTACTTC.

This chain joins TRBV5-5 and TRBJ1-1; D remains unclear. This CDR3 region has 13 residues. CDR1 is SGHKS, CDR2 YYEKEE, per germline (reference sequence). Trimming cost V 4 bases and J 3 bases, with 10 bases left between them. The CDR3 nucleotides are TGTGCCAGCAGCCTCGGACTATACACTGAAGCTTTCTTT. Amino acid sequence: CASSLGLYTEAFF.

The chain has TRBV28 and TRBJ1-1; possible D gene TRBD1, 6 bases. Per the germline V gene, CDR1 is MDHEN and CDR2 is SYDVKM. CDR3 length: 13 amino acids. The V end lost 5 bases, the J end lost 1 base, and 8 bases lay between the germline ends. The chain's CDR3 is CASSMTGNTEAFF. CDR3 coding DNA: TGTGCCAGCAGTATGACAGGGAACACTGAAGCTTTCTTT.

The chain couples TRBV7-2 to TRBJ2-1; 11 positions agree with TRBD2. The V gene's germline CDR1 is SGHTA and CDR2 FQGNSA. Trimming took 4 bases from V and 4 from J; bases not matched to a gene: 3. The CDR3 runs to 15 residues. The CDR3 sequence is CASSSGLAGYNEQFF. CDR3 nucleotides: TGTGCCAGCAGCTCCGGACTAGCGGGTTACAATGAGCAGTTCTTC.

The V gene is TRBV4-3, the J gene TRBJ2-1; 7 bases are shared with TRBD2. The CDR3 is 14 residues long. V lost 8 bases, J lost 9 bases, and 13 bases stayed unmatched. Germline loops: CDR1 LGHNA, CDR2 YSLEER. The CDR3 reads CASASREERGEQFF. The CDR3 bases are TGCGCCAGCGCAAGTCGGGAGGAAAGAGGTGAGCAGTTCTTC.

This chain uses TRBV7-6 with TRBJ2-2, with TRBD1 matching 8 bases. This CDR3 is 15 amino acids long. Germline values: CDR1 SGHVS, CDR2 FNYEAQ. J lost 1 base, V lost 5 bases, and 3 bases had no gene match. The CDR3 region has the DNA TGTGCCAGCAGCGCCACAGGGGGGAACACCGGGGAGCTGTTTTTT. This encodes CASSATGGNTGELFF.

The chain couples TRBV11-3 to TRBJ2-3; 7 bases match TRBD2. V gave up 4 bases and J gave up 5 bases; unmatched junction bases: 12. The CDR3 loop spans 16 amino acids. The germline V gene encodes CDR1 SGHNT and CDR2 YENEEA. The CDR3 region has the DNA TGTGCCAGCAGCTCCCGTTACTCCGGGGAGGGAGATACGCAGTATTTT. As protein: CASSSRYSGEGDTQYF.

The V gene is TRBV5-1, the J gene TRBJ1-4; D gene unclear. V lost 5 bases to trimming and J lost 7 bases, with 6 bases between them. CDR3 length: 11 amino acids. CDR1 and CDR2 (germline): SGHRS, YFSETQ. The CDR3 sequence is CASSEAEKLFF. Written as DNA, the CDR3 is TGCGCCAGCAGTGAGGCTGAAAAACTGTTTTTT.

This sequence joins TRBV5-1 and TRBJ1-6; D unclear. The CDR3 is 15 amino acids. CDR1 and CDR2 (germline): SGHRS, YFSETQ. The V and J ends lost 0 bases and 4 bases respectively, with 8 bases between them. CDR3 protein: CASSLDSLYNSPLHF. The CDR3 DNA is TGCGCCAGCAGCTTGGACAGCCTGTATAATTCACCCCTCCACTTT.